The T cell receptor (beta chain) under discussion was sequenced for a study of shared clonotypes between healthy human individuals. The repertoire was sequenced with immunoSEQ multiplex PCR; TCRdb's copy has only in-frame clones and lacks some. The repertoire includes about 2.4 million clones, roughly 93% of them detected once, and around 0.37% sits in the top ten. Study observations and caveats: In contrast to clonotypes shared by all four donors, non-shared clonotypes had lower generation probabilities. Among several donors, roughly 5.4% of naive CD4 clonotypes were found in common.

CDR3 length: 14 amino acids. Germline lookup yields CDR1 KGHSH and CDR2 LQKENI. The ends were cut back, 2 bases at V and 6 bases at J, with 14 bases in the middle. On this clone: No antigen is known for it.

J is TRBJ2-7 and V is TRBV18; D is perhaps TRBD1 (6 bases). This sequence originates from a man aged 18 to 30 in good health. Some clones in this sample may be carry-over from other donors' samples. What was sequenced was naive CD4+ T cells from PBMCs. The subset: CD45RA+ positively selected. CDR3 sequence: CASSPFQGLPEQYF. CDR3 bases: TGTGCCAGCTCACCATTTCAGGGGTTGCCCGAGCAGTACTTC. Filled out from reference TRBV18 and TRBJ2-7, the complete variable domain reads NAGVMQNPRHLVRRRGQEARLRCSPMKGHSHVYWYRQLPEEGLKFMVYLQKENIIDESGMPKERFSAEFPKEGPSILRIQQVVRGDSAAYFCASSPFQGLPEQYFGPGTRLTVT.